One sample yielded the 24 T cell receptor beta chains listed below, sequenced in a study of identical twins. TCRdb fed the 5' RACE reads into MiXCR, producing one record per CDR3 protein. Of roughly 690,000 distinct CDR3 sequences in the sample, around 5.7% were seen once. Sequenced sample: naive T cells sorted from blood. The receptor source for this set is a man aged 18-30 years in good health.

This clonotype was counted at least ten times. The J gene is TRBJ2-1, the V gene TRBV7-8; D tentatively fits TRBD1 or TRBD2 (5 bases each). The V and J ends lost 3 bases and 8 bases respectively, with 20 bases between them. The CDR3 is made up of 16 amino acids. Germline CDR1 and CDR2: SGHVS and FQNEAQ. CDR3 nucleotides: TGTGCCAGCAGCTTCCACCGGGATAGGGGAAGCTATGAGCAGTTCTTC. Protein: CASSFHRDRGSYEQFF.

CDR3 coding DNA: TGTGCCAGCAGCCTGAGCGGCCCCGCGGCGTCCGGGGAGCTGTTTTTT. Translating it yields CASSLSGPAASGELFF. V and J are TRBV14 and TRBJ2-2, with a weak D call TRBD2 (5 bases). The CDR3 runs 16 residues. Germline values: CDR1 SGHDN, CDR2 FVKESK. V lost 4 bases and J 6 bases, leaving 18 bases between the germline ends.

Ten or more counts support this clonotype. The gene calls are TRBV5-1 and TRBJ2-1, with TRBD2 matching over 10 bases. The V gene end was trimmed by 3 bases and the J gene end by 7 bases; junction bases not matched to a gene: 10. The length of the CDR3 is 16 residues. Germline V CDR1 and CDR2: SGHRS, YFSETQ. This CDR3 reads CASSWGLALLGNEQFF. CDR3 nucleotides: TGCGCCAGCAGCTGGGGACTAGCGCTCCTAGGAAATGAGCAGTTCTTC.

The chain uses TRBV7-2 and TRBJ2-3; TRBD2 might be the D (6 bases). Germline loops: CDR1 SGHTA, CDR2 FQGNSA. The ends were cut back, 0 bases at V and 0 bases at J, with 19 bases in the middle. The CDR3 has 19 amino acids. CDR3 region: CASSLAFWAGLRSTDTQYF. In DNA form, the CDR3 reads TGTGCCAGCAGCTTAGCGTTTTGGGCGGGACTCCGTAGCACAGATACGCAGTATTTT.

As concerns this clonotype: The conserved phenylalanine or tryptophan is not found at the CDR3 terminus, so this likely reflects a read error. V and J are TRBV9 and TRBJ1-1, with D possibly being TRBD1 (5 bases). Germline assignment: CDR1 SGDLS and CDR2 YYNGEE. CDR3 length: 13 residues. The V end was cut by 5 bases, the J end by 1 base, with 9 bases between. CDR3 nucleotides: TGTGCCAGCAGTAGTACAGGGAACACTGAAGCTTTCGTT. Its protein product is CASSSTGNTEAFV.

There are many counts of this clonotype. The chain combines TRBV5-1 with TRBJ2-2; perhaps TRBD1 as D (5 bases). V dropped 5 bases and J dropped 4 bases, with 9 bases sitting between them. This CDR3 has 13 amino acids. From germline, CDR1 is SGHRS and CDR2 YFSETQ. CDR3 region: CASRQDSTGELFF. As DNA, the CDR3 is TGCGCCAGCAGGCAAGACAGCACCGGGGAGCTGTTTTTT.

This clonotype came up many times. The chain is built from TRBV24-1 and TRBJ2-1; 7 bases align to TRBD1. Germline loops: CDR1 KGHDR, CDR2 SFDVKD. The CDR3 totals 16 residues. J was trimmed by 6 bases and V by 4 bases; bases with no gene match: 11. The CDR3 region has the DNA TGTGCCACCAGTGAAAGCCTAGACAGGGCCGGCAATGAGCAGTTCTTC. Protein: CATSESLDRAGNEQFF.

In its sample, this clonotype was seen many times. This chain connects TRBV9 to TRBJ2-7, with D perhaps TRBD1 or TRBD2 (5 bases each). V was trimmed by 1 base and J by 7 bases, leaving 21 bases between them. The CDR3 extends over 16 amino acids. CDR1 and CDR2 from the germline V gene are SGDLS and YYNGEE. The CDR3 bases are TGTGCCAGCAGCGTACAACCGGGACCCGGGGCATGGGAGCAGTACTTC. Translation gives CASSVQPGPGAWEQYF.

The sample holds many counts of this clonotype. The chain is built from TRBV11-2 and TRBJ2-7; no clear D. V dropped 2 bases and J dropped 5 bases, with 7 bases sitting between them. The CDR3 is 12 amino acids. The germline V gene has CDR1 SGHAT and CDR2 FQNNGV. CDR3 loop: CASSLNRNEQYF. CDR3 DNA sequence: TGTGCCAGCAGCTTAAACCGGAACGAGCAGTACTTC.

This clonotype was recorded at least ten times. V usage is TRBV6-1 and J usage is TRBJ2-7, with 11 bases matching TRBD2. V shed 6 bases and J 6 bases; nucleotides not matched to a gene: 7. CDR1 MNHNS and CDR2 SASEGT come from the germline V gene. There are 14 residues in the CDR3. For the CDR3, the DNA is TGTGCCAGCAGCGTCGGGACTAGCGGTACCGAGCAGTACTTC. Translation: CASSVGTSGTEQYF.

This clonotype has more than one count but fewer than ten. This chain connects TRBV2 to TRBJ2-7, with D tentatively TRBD1 (6 bases). Germline lookup yields CDR1 SNHLY and CDR2 FYNNEI. The CDR3 covers 13 residues. V was cut by 7 bases and J by 5 bases, with 15 bases left in between. The CDR3 coding sequence is TGTGCCAGCATGGTCCCAGGGGTGGACGAGCAGTACTTC. This encodes CASMVPGVDEQYF.

This clonotype has only a few counts. The chain recombines TRBV20-1 with TRBJ1-2; 10 bases are a match to TRBD1. The CDR3 totals 16 residues. Per germline, CDR1 DFQATT and CDR2 SNEGSKA (reference sequence). V lost 4 bases, J lost 0 bases, and 8 bases stayed unmatched. Here the CDR3 DNA reads TGCAGTGCTAAGGGACAGGGGACAGGAGCTAACTATGGCTACACCTTC. Translated, it gives CSAKGQGTGANYGYTF.

Ten or more counts support this clonotype. V is TRBV6-6 and J is TRBJ1-6, with D unclear. Germline CDR1 reads MNHNY; CDR2 reads SVGAGI (reference sequence). The CDR3 contains 12 residues. Trimming pared 5 bases from V and 14 bases from J, leaving 13 bases between. CDR3 bases: TGTGCCAGCAGTCCCCCTGATGTCACCCTCCACTTT. Translating it yields CASSPPDVTLHF.

This clonotype has at least ten counts. V usage is TRBV20-1 and J usage is TRBJ2-1, with D hard to call. The CDR3 has 14 amino acids. V was cut by 5 bases and J by 3 bases, with 14 bases left in between. The germline V gene encodes CDR1 DFQATT and CDR2 SNEGSKA (reference sequence). CDR3: CSAGGDTNYNEQFF. The CDR3 DNA reads as TGCAGTGCTGGCGGAGACACGAACTACAATGAGCAGTTCTTC.

This rearrangement joins TRBV12-3 or TRBV12-4 to TRBJ1-2; 8 bases are a match to TRBD1. This CDR3 spans 13 amino acids. The V and J ends lost 3 bases and 7 bases, in that order; junction bases with no gene match: 4. CDR3 bases: TGTGCCAGCAGTTTCGGACAGGGACTTGGCTACACCTTC. Its translation is CASSFGQGLGYTF.

This clonotype was counted at least ten times. This chain links TRBV7-3 with TRBJ2-5; possibly TRBD1 for D (6 bases). The length of the CDR3 is 16 residues. V was pared by 3 bases and J by 3 bases, with 17 bases between. The V gene's germline CDR1 is SGHTA and CDR2 FQGTGA. The CDR3 loop reads CASSLGDRSQKETQYF. The CDR3 coding sequence is TGTGCCAGCAGCTTGGGAGACAGGAGCCAAAAAGAGACCCAGTACTTC.

The table lists this clonotype with a few counts. The genes are TRBV29-1 and TRBJ2-5; 7 bases fit TRBD2. Trimming cost V 3 bases and J 5 bases; bases outside gene matches: 6. The CDR3 covers 13 residues. Germline loops: CDR1 SQVTM, CDR2 ANQGSEA. The CDR3 sequence is CSVDAQGGETQYF. Written as DNA, the CDR3 is TGCAGCGTTGACGCCCAGGGAGGGGAGACCCAGTACTTC.

The chain links TRBV4-1 to TRBJ2-6, with 8 bases aligning to TRBD1. Losses at the gene ends were 2 bases for V and 4 bases for J; bases not matched to a gene: 10. From germline, CDR1 is MGHRA and CDR2 YSYEKL. The CDR3 extends over 18 amino acids. The CDR3 here is CASSQSPWTGSGANVLTF. As DNA, the CDR3 is TGCGCCAGCAGCCAATCTCCCTGGACAGGGTCCGGGGCCAACGTCCTGACTTTC.

Ten or more counts support this clonotype. The chain recombines TRBV12-3 or TRBV12-4 with TRBJ2-3; 7 bases agree with TRBD2. CDR3 length equals 14 residues. V lost 5 bases and J lost 1; bases outside the gene matches: 3. CDR3 sequence reads: CASSITSGTDTQYF. The CDR3 bases are TGTGCCAGCAGTATAACTAGCGGCACAGATACGCAGTATTTT.

This clonotype was counted at least ten times. CDR3 coding DNA: TGTGCCAGCAGTTTAGTCCCAGACACTGAAGCTTTCTTT. Its translation is CASSLVPDTEAFF. This chain joins TRBV12-3 or TRBV12-4 and TRBJ1-1, with no clear D. The CDR3 length is 13 residues. V was pared by 1 base and J by 3 bases, with 6 bases between.

This chain links TRBV25-1 with TRBJ1-6; D call uncertain. The CDR3 runs 14 residues. CDR1 and CDR2 from the germline V gene are MGHDK and SYGVNS. V lost 5 bases and J lost 0, with 5 bases in between. The CDR3 DNA is TGTGCCAGCAGTCACAGCTCCTATAATTCACCCCTCCACTTT. Protein: CASSHSSYNSPLHF.

CDR3 sequence reads: CASRPGYSYEQYF. CDR3 nucleotides: TGTGCCAGCAGGCCAGGGTACTCCTACGAGCAGTACTTC. This chain connects TRBV28 to TRBJ2-7; D may be TRBD1 (5 bases). The CDR3 sequence is 13 residues long. CDR1 is MDHEN, CDR2 SYDVKM, per germline. Between the trimmed V and J ends, which lost 6 bases and 0 bases, there was a span of 9 bases. The whole variable domain, remainder taken from reference TRBV28 and TRBJ2-7, is DVKVTQSSRYLVKRTGEKVFLECVQDMDHENMFWYRQDPGLGLRLIYFSYDVKMKEKGDIPEGYSVSREKKERFSLILESASTNQTSMYLCASRPGYSYEQYFGPGTRLTVT.

The rearrangement joins TRBV3-1 to TRBJ2-1, with 10 bases aligning to TRBD2. The CDR3 runs to 14 residues. CDR1 LGHDT and CDR2 YNNKEL come from the germline V gene (reference sequence). V gave up 0 bases and J gave up 15 bases; unmatched junction bases: 8. The CDR3: CASSQEPPGTSVFF. DNA of the CDR3: TGTGCCAGCAGCCAAGAGCCGCCCGGGACTAGCGTGTTCTTC.

This clonotype was seen many times. The CDR3 sequence: CASSLDPLGGELFF. The CDR3 bases are TGTGCCAGCAGCTTGGACCCCCTGGGCGGGGAGCTGTTTTTT. The rearrangement joins TRBV7-2 to TRBJ2-2; D uncertain. The V and J ends lost 3 bases and 7 bases respectively, with 12 bases between them. CDR1 and CDR2 from the germline V gene are SGHTA and FQGNSA. The CDR3 spans 14 residues.